The 9 T cell receptor beta chains below come from one sample, sequenced in a study of blood T cell repertoires in COVID-19. Produced via immunoSEQ multiplex PCR; TCRdb's table is partial and in-frame only. Among approximately 190,000 clones, about 86% were seen once, and the ten largest hold 14%. The sample comprised peripheral blood. The receptors were gathered from a man younger than 45 with active or convalescent COVID-19.

The genes are TRBV7-3 and TRBJ2-1; 9 bases line up with TRBD2. In germline, CDR1 is SGHTA, CDR2 FQGTGA. CDR3 size: 15 residues. The V and J ends lost 1 base and 6 bases, in that order; junction bases with no gene match: 4. CDR3: CASSLRAGGRNEQFF. As DNA, the CDR3 is TGTGCCAGCAGCTTAAGAGCGGGGGGACGCAATGAGCAGTTCTTC.

The chain is built from TRBV28 and TRBJ1-6; 7 nucleotides line up with TRBD1. Germline assignment: CDR1 MDHEN and CDR2 SYDVKM. CDR3 length: 16 residues. The V gene end was trimmed by 5 bases and the J gene end by 5 bases; junction bases not matched to a gene: 9. In DNA, the CDR3 is TGTGCCAGCAGTCAGGACAGGACTAATGATAATTCACCCCTCCACTTT. Its translation: CASSQDRTNDNSPLHF.

The rearrangement links TRBV9 to TRBJ2-1; TRBD2 aligns across 8 bases. There are 14 residues in the CDR3. The germline gives CDR1 SGDLS, CDR2 YYNGEE. The J segment lost 9 bases and the V segment lost 2 bases, leaving 7 bases of the junction unmatched. In DNA, the CDR3 is TGTGCCAGCAGCGTGTCTAGCGGGTGGGTTGAGCAGTTCTTC. Its protein product is CASSVSSGWVEQFF.

This chain links TRBV19 with TRBJ2-2; TRBD2 aligns across 9 bases. V dropped 8 bases and J dropped 5; count of bases not matched to a gene: 3. The V gene's germline CDR1 is LNHDA and CDR2 SQIVND (reference sequence). The CDR3 totals 13 residues. CDR3 sequence: CASWRGGTGELFF. CDR3 nucleotide sequence: TGTGCCAGTTGGCGGGGGGGTACCGGGGAGCTGTTTTTT.

The V and J genes are TRBV6-5 and TRBJ2-7, with D tentatively TRBD1 (7 bases). Germline V gene lookup returns CDR1 MNHEY and CDR2 SVGAGI. Trimming stripped 6 bases from V and 5 bases from J, with 14 bases between. CDR3 size: 13 residues. The CDR3, as DNA: TGTGCCAGCAGGGCGGGACAGTCCAACGAGCAGTACTTC. Translated, it gives CASRAGQSNEQYF.

This clone was seen a handful of times. At one of its ends the junction is not consistent with the germline gene, which may arise from a read error. The chain has TRBV7-7 and TRBJ2-3; 7 bases align to TRBD2. CDR1 is SSHAT and CDR2 is FNYEAQ in the germline V gene (reference sequence). The CDR3 length is 15 residues. The CDR3 sequence: CASSSPTSVTDTQYF. Here the CDR3 DNA reads TGTGCTAGCAGCTCCCCAACTAGCGTCACAGATACGCAGTATTTT.

There are many counts of this clone. The J gene is TRBJ1-5, the V gene TRBV6-4; possibly TRBD1 for D (6 bases). V lost 3 bases, J lost 3 bases, and 6 bases lay in between. This CDR3 has 13 residues. Germline V gene data show CDR1 as MRHNA and CDR2 as SNTAGT. The chain's CDR3 is CASSEGANQPQHF. In nucleotides, the CDR3 is TGTGCCAGCAGTGAGGGGGCCAATCAGCCCCAGCATTTT.

This rearrangement joins TRBV10-3 to TRBJ1-5; TRBD1 matches at 10 bases. V trimming: 9 bases; J trimming: 4 bases; junction bases outside the gene matches: 3. Looked up from germline, CDR1 is ENHRY and CDR2 is SYGVKD. The CDR3 consists of 13 residues. CDR3 DNA: TGTGCCATTGGACAGGGGGAAAATCAGCCCCAGCATTTT. It encodes CAIGQGENQPQHF.

J is TRBJ1-5 and V is TRBV28, with a tentative D call TRBD1 (6 bases). Trimming left V 4 bases short and J 2 bases short, with 12 bases between. Per the germline V gene, CDR1 is MDHEN and CDR2 is SYDVKM. The CDR3 runs to 15 residues. CDR3 in amino acids: CASSWGGEGNQPQHF. For the CDR3, the DNA is TGTGCCAGCAGTTGGGGGGGCGAGGGCAATCAGCCCCAGCATTTT.